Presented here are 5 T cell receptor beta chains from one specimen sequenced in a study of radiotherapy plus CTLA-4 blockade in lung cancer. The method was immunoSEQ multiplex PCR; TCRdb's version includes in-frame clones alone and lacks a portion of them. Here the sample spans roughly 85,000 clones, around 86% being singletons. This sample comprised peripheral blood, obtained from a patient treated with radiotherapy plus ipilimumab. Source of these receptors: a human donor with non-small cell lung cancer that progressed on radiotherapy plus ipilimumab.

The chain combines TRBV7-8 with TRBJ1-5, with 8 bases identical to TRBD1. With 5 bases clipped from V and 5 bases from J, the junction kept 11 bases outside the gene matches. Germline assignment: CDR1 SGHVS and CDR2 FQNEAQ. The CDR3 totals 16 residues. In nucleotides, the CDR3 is TGTGCCAGCAGCCCACGGACAGGGCCAAGCGATCAGCCCCAGCATTTT. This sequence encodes CASSPRTGPSDQPQHF.

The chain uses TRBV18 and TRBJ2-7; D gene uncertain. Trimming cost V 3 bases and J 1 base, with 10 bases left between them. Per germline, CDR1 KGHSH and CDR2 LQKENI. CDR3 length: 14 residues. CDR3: CASSPTTGSYEQYF. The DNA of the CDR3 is TGTGCCAGCTCACCTACGACTGGATCCTACGAGCAGTACTTC. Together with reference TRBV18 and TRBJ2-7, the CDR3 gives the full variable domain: NAGVMQNPRHLVRRRGQEARLRCSPMKGHSHVYWYRQLPEEGLKFMVYLQKENIIDESGMPKERFSAEFPKEGPSILRIQQVVRGDSAAYFCASSPTTGSYEQYFGPGTRLTVT.

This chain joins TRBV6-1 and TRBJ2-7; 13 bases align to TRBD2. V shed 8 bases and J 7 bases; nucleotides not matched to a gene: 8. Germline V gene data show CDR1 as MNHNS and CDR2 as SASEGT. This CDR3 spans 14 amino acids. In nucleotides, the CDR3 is TGTGCCAGCGCCACCGGGACTAGCGGGATTGAGCAGTACTTC. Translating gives CASATGTSGIEQYF.

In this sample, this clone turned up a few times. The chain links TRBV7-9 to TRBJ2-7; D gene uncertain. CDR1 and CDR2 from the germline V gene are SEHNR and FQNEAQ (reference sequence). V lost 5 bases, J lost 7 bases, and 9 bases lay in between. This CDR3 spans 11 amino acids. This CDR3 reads CASSRGREQYF. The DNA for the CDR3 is TGTGCCAGCAGCCGAGGAAGGGAGCAGTACTTC. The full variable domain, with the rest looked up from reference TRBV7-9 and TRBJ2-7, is DTGVSQNPRHKITKRGQNVTFRCDPISEHNRLYWYRQTLGQGPEFLTYFQNEAQLEKSRLLSDRFSAERPKGSFSTLEIQRTEQGDSAMYLCASSRGREQYFGPGTRLTVT.

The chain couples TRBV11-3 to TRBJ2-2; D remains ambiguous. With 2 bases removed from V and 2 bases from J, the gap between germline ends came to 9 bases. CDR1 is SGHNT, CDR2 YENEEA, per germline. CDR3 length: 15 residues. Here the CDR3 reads CASSLRHFNTGELFF. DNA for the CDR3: TGTGCCAGCAGCTTAAGACACTTTAACACCGGGGAGCTGTTTTTT.